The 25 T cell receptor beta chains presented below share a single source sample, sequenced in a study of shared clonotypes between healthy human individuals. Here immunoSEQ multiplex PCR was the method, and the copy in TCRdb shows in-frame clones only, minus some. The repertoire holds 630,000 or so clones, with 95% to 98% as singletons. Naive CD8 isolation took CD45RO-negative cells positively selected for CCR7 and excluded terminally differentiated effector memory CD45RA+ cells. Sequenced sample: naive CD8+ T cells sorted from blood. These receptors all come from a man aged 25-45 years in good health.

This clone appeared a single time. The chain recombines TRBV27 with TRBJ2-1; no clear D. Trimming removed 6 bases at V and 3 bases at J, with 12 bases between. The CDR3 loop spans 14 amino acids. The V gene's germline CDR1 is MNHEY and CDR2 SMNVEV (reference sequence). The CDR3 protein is CASRTGLIYNEQFF. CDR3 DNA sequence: TGTGCCAGCAGGACCGGCTTGATCTACAATGAGCAGTTCTTC.

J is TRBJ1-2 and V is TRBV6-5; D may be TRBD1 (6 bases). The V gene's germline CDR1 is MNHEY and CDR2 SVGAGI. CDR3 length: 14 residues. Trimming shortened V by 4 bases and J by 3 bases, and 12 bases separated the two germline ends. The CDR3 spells CASSFQGSDYGYTF. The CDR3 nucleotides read TGTGCCAGCAGTTTCCAGGGGAGTGACTATGGCTACACCTTC.

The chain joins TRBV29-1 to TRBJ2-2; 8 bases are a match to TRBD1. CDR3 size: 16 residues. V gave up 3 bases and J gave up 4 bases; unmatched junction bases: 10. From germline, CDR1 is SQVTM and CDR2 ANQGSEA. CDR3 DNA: TGCAGCGTTGAGTCCCGACAGGGGCCGGTCACCGGGGAGCTGTTTTTT. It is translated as CSVESRQGPVTGELFF.

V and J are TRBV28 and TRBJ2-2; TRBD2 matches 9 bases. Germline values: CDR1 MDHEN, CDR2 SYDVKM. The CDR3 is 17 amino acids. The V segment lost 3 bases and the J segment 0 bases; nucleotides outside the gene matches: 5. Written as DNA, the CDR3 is TGTGCCAGCAGTTTGAGGGTAGCGGGAGCGAACACCGGGGAGCTGTTTTTT. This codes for CASSLRVAGANTGELFF.

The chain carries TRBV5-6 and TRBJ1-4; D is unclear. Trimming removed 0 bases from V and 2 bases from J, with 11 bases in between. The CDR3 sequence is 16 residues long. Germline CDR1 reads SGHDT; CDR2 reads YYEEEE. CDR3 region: CASSLASTVTNEKLFF. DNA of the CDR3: TGTGCCAGCAGCTTGGCCTCGACCGTTACTAATGAAAAACTGTTTTTT.

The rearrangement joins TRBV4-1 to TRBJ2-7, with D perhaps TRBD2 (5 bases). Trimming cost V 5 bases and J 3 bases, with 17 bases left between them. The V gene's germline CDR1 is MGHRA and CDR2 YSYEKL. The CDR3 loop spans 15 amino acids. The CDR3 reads CASSSPAAARYEQYF. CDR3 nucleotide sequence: TGCGCCAGCAGCTCCCCCGCAGCGGCACGCTACGAGCAGTACTTC.

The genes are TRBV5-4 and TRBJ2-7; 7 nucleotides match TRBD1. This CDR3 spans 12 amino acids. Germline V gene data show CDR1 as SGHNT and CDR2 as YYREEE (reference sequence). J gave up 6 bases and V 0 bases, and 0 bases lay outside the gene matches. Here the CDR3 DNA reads TGTGCCAGCAGCTTGGGGACAGGCGAGCAGTACTTC. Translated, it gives CASSLGTGEQYF.

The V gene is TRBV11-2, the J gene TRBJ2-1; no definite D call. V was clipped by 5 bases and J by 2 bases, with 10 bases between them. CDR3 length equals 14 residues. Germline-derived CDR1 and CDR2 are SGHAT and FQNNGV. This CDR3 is CASSEVTAYNEQFF. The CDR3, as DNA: TGTGCCAGCAGCGAGGTGACCGCCTACAATGAGCAGTTCTTC.

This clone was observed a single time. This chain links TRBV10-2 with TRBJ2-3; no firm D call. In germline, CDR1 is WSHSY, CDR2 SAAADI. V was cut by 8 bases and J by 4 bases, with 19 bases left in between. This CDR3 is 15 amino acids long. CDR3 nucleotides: TGCGCCAGCTGTGCGGCGGATCCAGTTCCAGATACGCAGTATTTT. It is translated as CASCAADPVPDTQYF.

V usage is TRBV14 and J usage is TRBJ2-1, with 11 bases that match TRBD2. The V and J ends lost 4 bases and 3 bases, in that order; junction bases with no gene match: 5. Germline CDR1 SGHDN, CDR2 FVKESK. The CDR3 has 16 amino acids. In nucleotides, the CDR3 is TGTGCCAGCAGCCCAGGACTAGCGGGCGTCTACAATGAGCAGTTCTTC. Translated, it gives CASSPGLAGVYNEQFF.

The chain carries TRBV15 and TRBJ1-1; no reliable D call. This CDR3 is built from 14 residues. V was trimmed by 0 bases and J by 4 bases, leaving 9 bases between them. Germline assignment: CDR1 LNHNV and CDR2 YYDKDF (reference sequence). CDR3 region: CATSRDRGGTEAFF. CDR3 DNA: TGTGCCACCAGCAGAGATCGGGGTGGCACTGAAGCTTTCTTT. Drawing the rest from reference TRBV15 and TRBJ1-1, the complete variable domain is DAMVIQNPRYQVTQFGKPVTLSCSQTLNHNVMYWYQQKSSQAPKLLFHYYDKDFNNEADTPDNFQSRRPNTSFCFLDIRSPGLGDTAMYLCATSRDRGGTEAFFGQGTRLTVV.

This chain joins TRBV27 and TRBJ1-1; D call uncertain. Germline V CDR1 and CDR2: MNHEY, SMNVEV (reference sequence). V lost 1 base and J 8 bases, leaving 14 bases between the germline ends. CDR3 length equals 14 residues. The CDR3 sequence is CASSLLDSSEEAFF. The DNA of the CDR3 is TGTGCCAGCAGTTTATTAGACTCCTCGGAGGAAGCTTTCTTT.

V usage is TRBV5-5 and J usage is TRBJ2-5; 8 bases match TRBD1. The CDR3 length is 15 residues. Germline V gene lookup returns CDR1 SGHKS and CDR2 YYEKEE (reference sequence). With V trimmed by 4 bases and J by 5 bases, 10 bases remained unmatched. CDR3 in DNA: TGTGCCAGCAGCCCCGGACAGGGAGGTCGGGAGACCCAGTACTTC. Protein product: CASSPGQGGRETQYF. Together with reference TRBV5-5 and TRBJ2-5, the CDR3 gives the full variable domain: DAGVTQSPTHLIKTRGQQVTLRCSPISGHKSVSWYQQVLGQGPQFIFQYYEKEERGRGNFPDRFSARQFPNYSSELNVNALLLGDSALYLCASSPGQGGRETQYFGPGTRLLVL.

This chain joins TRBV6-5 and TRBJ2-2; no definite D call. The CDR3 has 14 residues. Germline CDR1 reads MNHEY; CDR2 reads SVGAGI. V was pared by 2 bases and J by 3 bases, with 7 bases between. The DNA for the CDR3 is TGTGCCAGCAGTTACAGGGATGACACCGGGGAGCTGTTTTTT. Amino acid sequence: CASSYRDDTGELFF.

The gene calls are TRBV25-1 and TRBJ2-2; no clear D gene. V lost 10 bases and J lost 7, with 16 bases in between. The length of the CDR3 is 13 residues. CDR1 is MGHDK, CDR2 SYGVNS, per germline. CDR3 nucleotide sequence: TGTGCCATCCCAGGAAAGGCGAACGGGGAGCTGTTTTTT. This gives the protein CAIPGKANGELFF.

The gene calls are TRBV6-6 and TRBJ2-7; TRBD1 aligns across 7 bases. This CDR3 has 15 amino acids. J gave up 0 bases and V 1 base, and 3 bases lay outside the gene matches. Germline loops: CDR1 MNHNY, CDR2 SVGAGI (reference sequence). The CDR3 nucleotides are TGTGCCAGCAGTTACTGGGACAGAAGCTCCTACGAGCAGTACTTC. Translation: CASSYWDRSSYEQYF.

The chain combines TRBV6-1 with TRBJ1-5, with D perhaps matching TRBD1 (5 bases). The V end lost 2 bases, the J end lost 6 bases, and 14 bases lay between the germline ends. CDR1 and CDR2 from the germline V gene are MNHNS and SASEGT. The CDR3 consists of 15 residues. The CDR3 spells CASSETSGLFQPQHF. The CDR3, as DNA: TGTGCCAGCAGTGAAACATCAGGGCTCTTTCAGCCCCAGCATTTT.

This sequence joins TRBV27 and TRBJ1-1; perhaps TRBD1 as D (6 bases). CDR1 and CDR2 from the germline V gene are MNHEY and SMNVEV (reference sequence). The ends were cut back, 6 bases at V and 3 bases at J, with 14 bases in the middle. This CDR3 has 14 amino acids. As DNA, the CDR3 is TGTGCCAGCAGATTACCCGGGACATACACTGAAGCTTTCTTT. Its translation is CASRLPGTYTEAFF.

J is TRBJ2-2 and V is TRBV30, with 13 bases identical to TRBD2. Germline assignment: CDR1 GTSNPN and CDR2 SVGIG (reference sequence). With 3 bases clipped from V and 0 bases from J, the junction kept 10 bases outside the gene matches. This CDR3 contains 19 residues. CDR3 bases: TGTGCCTGGAGCCTGAGACTAGCGGGAGGTTTGGCGAACACCGGGGAGCTGTTTTTT. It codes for CAWSLRLAGGLANTGELFF.

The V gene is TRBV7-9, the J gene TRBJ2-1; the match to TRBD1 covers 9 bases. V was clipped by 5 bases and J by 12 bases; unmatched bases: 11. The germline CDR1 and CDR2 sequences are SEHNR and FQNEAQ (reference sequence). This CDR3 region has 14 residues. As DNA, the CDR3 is TGTGCCAGCAGCCCACAGGGGGCGCGGGACTTGCAGTTCTTC. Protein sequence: CASSPQGARDLQFF.

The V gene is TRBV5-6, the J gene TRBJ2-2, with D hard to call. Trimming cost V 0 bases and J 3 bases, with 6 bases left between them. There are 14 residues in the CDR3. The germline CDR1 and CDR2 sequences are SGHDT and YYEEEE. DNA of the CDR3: TGTGCCAGCAGCTTGGCCGCGGACACCGGGGAGCTGTTTTTT. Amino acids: CASSLAADTGELFF.

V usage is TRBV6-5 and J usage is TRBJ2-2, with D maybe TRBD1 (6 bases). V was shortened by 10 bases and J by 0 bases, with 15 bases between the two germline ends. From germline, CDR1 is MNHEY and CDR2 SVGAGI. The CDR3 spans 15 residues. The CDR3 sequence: CATTSRGTNTGELFF. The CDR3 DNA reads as TGTGCCACCACCAGCAGGGGAACGAACACCGGGGAGCTGTTTTTT.

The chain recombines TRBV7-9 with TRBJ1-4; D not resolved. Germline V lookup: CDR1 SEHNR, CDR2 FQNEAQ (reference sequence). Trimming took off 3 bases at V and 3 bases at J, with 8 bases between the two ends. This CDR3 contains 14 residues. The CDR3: CASSLRGPNEKLFF. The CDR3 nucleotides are TGTGCCAGCAGCTTGCGAGGGCCTAATGAAAAACTGTTTTTT.

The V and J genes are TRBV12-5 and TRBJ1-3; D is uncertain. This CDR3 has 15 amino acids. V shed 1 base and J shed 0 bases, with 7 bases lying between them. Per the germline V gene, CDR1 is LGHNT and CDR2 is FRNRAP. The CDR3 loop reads CASGLDRSSGNTIYF. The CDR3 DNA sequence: TGTGCTAGTGGTTTGGACAGAAGCTCTGGAAACACCATATATTTT.

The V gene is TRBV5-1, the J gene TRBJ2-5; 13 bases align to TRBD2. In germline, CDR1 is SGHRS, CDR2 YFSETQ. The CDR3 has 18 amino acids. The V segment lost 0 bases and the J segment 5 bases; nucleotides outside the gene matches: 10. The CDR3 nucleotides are TGCGCCAGCAGCTTGGGACTAGCGGGAGGAGCTGGTGGGGAGACCCAGTACTTC. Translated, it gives CASSLGLAGGAGGETQYF.